Listed below are T cell receptor beta chains from one sample, sequenced in a study of PD-1 blockade in classical Hodgkin lymphoma. Measured with immunoSEQ multiplex PCR; TCRdb has only the in-frame clones, and not every one. Of roughly 25,000 clones listed, about four fifths were seen once; the top ten hold 9.5% to 13%. Material: peripheral blood mononuclear cells (PBMCs), obtained before the second cycle of nivolumab. These receptors came from a human donor with classical Hodgkin lymphoma. CDR3s leave out the opening cysteine and the closing phenylalanine or tryptophan.

v_gene: TRBV30
j_gene: TRBJ2-6
CDR3aa: AWSPGTGLSGANVLT

v_gene: TRBV6-1
j_gene: TRBJ2-7
CDR3aa: ASSGRYEQY

v_gene: TRBV6-4
j_gene: TRBJ2-3
CDR3aa: ASSDFETGGADTQY

v_gene: TRBV10-3
j_gene: TRBJ1-3
CDR3aa: AISGQEGGNTIY

v_gene: TRBV28
j_gene: TRBJ2-5
CDR3aa: ASSLTGNSRETQY

v_gene: TRBV27
j_gene: TRBJ2-7
CDR3aa: ASSPQGPGQY

v_gene: TRBV7-2
j_gene: TRBJ2-7
CDR3aa: ASSPLSRGTRYEQY

v_gene: TRBV6-5
j_gene: TRBJ2-7
CDR3aa: ASSYSRGATSEQY

v_gene: TRBV7-9
j_gene: TRBJ2-7
CDR3aa: ASSSVVTGATYEQY

v_gene: TRBV28
j_gene: TRBJ2-3
CDR3aa: ASRGGTSTDTQY

v_gene: TRBV7-2
j_gene: TRBJ2-5
CDR3aa: ASSGVETQY

v_gene: TRBV5-1
j_gene: TRBJ1-2
CDR3aa: ASSDSTGIYGYT

v_gene: TRBV10-3
j_gene: TRBJ1-2
CDR3aa: AISRGAGYGYT

v_gene: TRBV5-1
j_gene: TRBJ2-2
CDR3aa: ASSLKWSRTNTGELF

v_gene: TRBV2
j_gene: TRBJ1-1
CDR3aa: ASTGSTEAF

v_gene: TRBV12-5
j_gene: TRBJ1-2
CDR3aa: ASGFGRDYGYT

v_gene: TRBV6-1
j_gene: TRBJ1-2
CDR3aa: ASSPTPGNGYT

v_gene: TRBV7-3
j_gene: TRBJ1-4
CDR3aa: ASRGKLF

v_gene: TRBV21-1
j_gene: TRBJ1-2
CDR3aa: ASSKGSWTGIGYT

v_gene: TRBV5-5
j_gene: TRBJ2-5
CDR3aa: ASSIKAGGPLETQY

v_gene: TRBV12-5
j_gene: TRBJ2-1
CDR3aa: ASGLAGTAFYNEQF

v_gene: TRBV19
j_gene: TRBJ2-7
CDR3aa: ASSTLTRDYEQY

v_gene: TRBV27
j_gene: TRBJ2-5
CDR3aa: ASSRDRGWGETQY

v_gene: TRBV4-3
j_gene: TRBJ1-3
CDR3aa: ASSDDRASGNTIY

v_gene: TRBV6-5
j_gene: TRBJ2-2
CDR3aa: AIAPQRPPPGELF

v_gene: TRBV7-2
j_gene: TRBJ2-5
CDR3aa: ASSLTSSRETQY

v_gene: TRBV5-8
j_gene: TRBJ2-3
CDR3aa: ASSSQGRLTDTQY

v_gene: TRBV9
j_gene: TRBJ1-2
CDR3aa: ASSPPGRLYGYT

v_gene: TRBV7-9
j_gene: TRBJ1-2
CDR3aa: ASSLPGRTAQSGT

v_gene: TRBV5-1
j_gene: TRBJ2-3
CDR3aa: ASSGQRGDTQY

v_gene: TRBV18
j_gene: TRBJ2-3
CDR3aa: ASSPSQGWSTDTQY

v_gene: TRBV7-3
j_gene: TRBJ2-3
CDR3aa: ASSPAGGLADTQY

v_gene: TRBV19
j_gene: TRBJ1-2
CDR3aa: ASSPDTGGYGYT

v_gene: TRBV7-9
j_gene: TRBJ2-1
CDR3aa: ASSLGGRHRSYNEQF

v_gene: TRBV5-1
j_gene: TRBJ2-2
CDR3aa: ASSPGHTNTGELF

v_gene: TRBV28
j_gene: TRBJ2-2
CDR3aa: ASSYPQGGYTGELF

v_gene: TRBV4-2
j_gene: TRBJ1-5
CDR3aa: ASSQRGGNNQPQH

v_gene: TRBV19
j_gene: TRBJ2-3
CDR3aa: ASSLQGGTDTQY